This T cell receptor beta chain emerged from a study of T cells in Graves' hyperthyroidism and ophthalmopathy. Hyperthyroidism, newly diagnosed and lasting under 2 months, affected patients aged 18 to 65. The CDR3 consists of 18 residues. Germline V gene data show CDR1 as PRHDT and CDR2 as FYEKMQ (reference sequence). V was clipped by 5 bases and J by 0 bases; unmatched bases: 13. Authors of the study amplified TCR beta CDR3 regions from RNA transcripts. Initially, a first-round RT-PCR of the TCR CDR3 employed the HTBI primer set. TCRdb called the multiplex PCR reads again in MiXCR, with one record for every CDR3 protein. Here the sample spans some 740,000 distinct CDR3 sequences, around 13% being singletons.

The sequenced material came from blood. The TCR was taken from a woman between 18 and 30 years old with Graves' hyperthyroidism. The chain is built from TRBV13 and TRBJ2-1; 7 nucleotides agree with TRBD2. In nucleotides, the CDR3 is TGTGCCAGCAGCGGGGGGGTAGCGGAATTAAGCTCCTACAATGAGCAGTTCTTC. Its translation is CASSGGVAELSSYNEQFF.